This TCR beta chain was recorded in a study of blood T cell repertoires in COVID-19. Study overall: Sites across the United States, Italy and Spain contributed samples from acute and convalescent COVID-19. T cells, B-cell-depleted T cells, or PBMCs provided the cDNA or gDNA that served as material.

Trimming removed 3 bases from V and 4 bases from J; junction bases left unmatched: 8. Looked up from germline, CDR1 is LGHNA and CDR2 is YSLEER. The CDR3 is 15 amino acids. Per the original methods: Researchers report that nucleated cell counts were estimated from reference gene primer amplification. Clones were sequenced by immunoSEQ multiplex PCR, and TCRdb holds only the in-frame ones, with some missing. The V and J calls and clone size were taken over from that table, and D and trimming were inferred from the DNA. The top ten clones hold around a sixth of a sample with 35,000 to 50,000 clones, about 89% of them seen once.

What was sequenced was peripheral blood. The gene calls are TRBV4-3 and TRBJ1-1, with 7 bases fitting TRBD1. The TCR sequence derives from a woman between 25 and 40 years old in a cohort sampled during active COVID-19. DNA for the CDR3: TGCGCCAGCAGCCACAAACAGGGGATTAGCACTGAAGCTTTCTTT. It is translated as CASSHKQGISTEAFF.